A selection of T cell receptor beta chains follows, all from one sample in a study of blood T cell repertoires in COVID-19. The assay was immunoSEQ multiplex PCR, and TCRdb's table has in-frame clones only and misses some. This sample carries around 250,000 clones, approximately 85% of them seen once, and the ten largest clones take around 6%. What was sequenced was peripheral blood. The receptor set was obtained from a woman of 80 years or more with COVID-19, enrolled during active disease. CDR3s include the opening cysteine and the closing phenylalanine or tryptophan. D genes are given only for firm matches. Only some rows state a clone size, as once, few, many or a class for expanded clones.

D gene	CDR3 length	clone size	J gene	V gene	CDR3 DNA	CDR3 protein
TRBD1	19	NA	TRBJ2-6	TRBV30	TGTGCCTGGAGCCGACCAGGGAGGACAGGGACCTCTGGGGCCAACGTCCTGACTTTC	CAWSRPGRTGTSGANVLTF
TRBD1	15	NA	TRBJ2-1	TRBV7-8	TGTGCCAGCAGCTTAGGGTGGACAGGGGCGTATGAGCAGTTCTTC	CASSLGWTGAYEQFF
NA	15	NA	TRBJ2-1	TRBV24-1	TGTGCCACCAGTGTTAAGGGGGAAATCTACAATGAGCAGTTCTTC	CATSVKGEIYNEQFF
NA	13	NA	TRBJ2-1	TRBV12-3/TRBV12-4	TGTGCCAGCAGTTTAGGAGGGGGCAATGAGCAGTTCTTC	CASSLGGGNEQFF
TRBD1	17	NA	TRBJ1-2	TRBV24-1	TGTGCCACCAGTGACACTTCCACAGGGACAGCTAACTATGGCTACACCTTC	CATSDTSTGTANYGYTF
NA	14	NA	TRBJ1-5	TRBV19	TGTGCCAGTGATACCCCGGGAAGCAATCAGCCCCAGCATTTT	CASDTPGSNQPQHF
NA	15	once	TRBJ2-3	TRBV5-1	TGCGCCAGCAGCTTGGATCGGTTAGAGAGGGATACGCAGTATTTT	CASSLDRLERDTQYF
NA	15	NA	TRBJ1-6	TRBV5-1	TGCGCCAGCAGCAATACAGGGCCCTATAATTCACCCCTCCACTTT	CASSNTGPYNSPLHF
TRBD1	13	NA	TRBJ1-5	TRBV6-4	TGTGCCAGCAGTGACGCACAGGGGCAGCCCCAGCATTTT	CASSDAQGQPQHF
TRBD1	15	NA	TRBJ1-1	TRBV18	TGTGCCAGCTCACTCCGAGGACAGGACAACACTGAAGCTTTCTTT	CASSLRGQDNTEAFF
NA	16	NA	TRBJ1-1	TRBV11-2	TGTGCCAGCAGCTTAGAGGTGGGCAGCTATAACACTGAAGCTTTCTTT	CASSLEVGSYNTEAFF
NA	17	NA	TRBJ1-5	TRBV21-1	TGTGCCAGCAGCCTACGTCCGACAGGGTATAGCAATCAGCCCCAGCATTTT	CASSLRPTGYSNQPQHF
NA	14	NA	TRBJ2-7	TRBV7-9	TGTGCCAGCAGCTTTAGCGCGGGCTCCTACGAGCAGTACTTC	CASSFSAGSYEQYF
NA	14	NA	TRBJ1-5	TRBV19	TGTGCCAGTAGTATATCAGCGTACAATCAGCCCCAGCATTTT	CASSISAYNQPQHF
NA	13	NA	TRBJ1-5	TRBV7-8	TGTGCCAGCAGAAGAGGGAACAATCAGCCCCAGCATTTT	CASRRGNNQPQHF